These T cell receptor beta chains were read from a single sample in a study of beta chain features in type 1 diabetes. Assay used: immunoSEQ multiplex PCR; TCRdb lists only in-frame clones, some missing. This repertoire shows some 300,000 clones, 8% found once; its top ten account for more than 1%. The specimen sequenced was central memory CD4+ T cells from blood. The receptors come from a woman younger than 30 in good health. CDR3s include the opening cysteine and the closing phenylalanine or tryptophan. A D gene is named only where the DNA matches it firmly. Clone size is given for some rows only: seen once, a few or many times, or a class if the clone is expanded.

CDR3nt	CDR3aa	v_gene	j_gene	d_gene	abundance
TGTGCCAGCAGTTACACTTGGGCCGCCACCGGGGAGCTGTTTTTT	CASSYTWAATGELFF	TRBV6-5	TRBJ2-2	-	-
TGCAGCGTCGGGGCAGATACGCAGTATTTT	CSVGADTQYF	TRBV29-1	TRBJ2-3	-	many
TGCAGCGGTTCTTACAGTGAGCAGTTCTTC	CSGSYSEQFF	TRBV29-1	TRBJ2-1	-	-
TGTGCCAGCAGCTTAAATCAGGGCGCGACCTATGGCTACACCTTC	CASSLNQGATYGYTF	TRBV7-2	TRBJ1-2	-	many
TGTGCCAGCTCACCCGACAGGAACTCATATGGCTACACCTTC	CASSPDRNSYGYTF	TRBV18	TRBJ1-2	-	few
TGCGCCAGCAGCCGGGGACAGGACCACATTCAGTACTTC	CASSRGQDHIQYF	TRBV23-1	TRBJ2-4	TRBD1	-
TGTGCCAGCAGTTACGGAAATAGAGGGACTAATGAAAAACTGTTTTTT	CASSYGNRGTNEKLFF	TRBV6-6	TRBJ1-4	-	many
TGTGCCAGCAGCTTAGGGGGAAAAAATCAAGAGACCCAGTACTTC	CASSLGGKNQETQYF	TRBV11-3	TRBJ2-5	-	-
TGCGCCAGCAGCTTACAGGGGCGGAACACTGAAGCTTTCTTT	CASSLQGRNTEAFF	TRBV5-1	TRBJ1-1	TRBD1	few
TGTGCCAGCAGCTTAATGGGCCCGAATAATTCACCCCTCCACTTT	CASSLMGPNNSPLHF	TRBV7-3	TRBJ1-6	-	-
TGTGCCAGCAGCCTAGAGTGGCAAAAACTGTTTTTT	CASSLEWQKLFF	TRBV7-9	TRBJ1-4	-	few
TGTGCCAGTCGGACCGGGACAGGGGAAGAGACCCAGTACTTC	CASRTGTGEETQYF	TRBV27	TRBJ2-5	TRBD1	many
TGTGCCACCAGCAGAGCTCGCGGGGGTCAAGAGACCCAGTACTTC	CATSRARGGQETQYF	TRBV15	TRBJ2-5	TRBD2	many
TGTGCCATCAGTGAGCAATGGGATCCCTCCTACAATGAGCAGTTCTTC	CAISEQWDPSYNEQFF	TRBV10-3	TRBJ2-1	-	many
TGTGCCAGCAGCTTAGCGGGACTCCGAGAGCAGTTCTTC	CASSLAGLREQFF	TRBV7-2	TRBJ2-1	-	few
TGTGCCAGCAGCGTAGCCTACTATGGCTACACCTTC	CASSVAYYGYTF	TRBV9	TRBJ1-2	-	-
TGCGCCAGCAGCATAGGACAGAGTGGGGATACGCAGTATTTT	CASSIGQSGDTQYF	TRBV5-1	TRBJ2-3	-	few
TGTGCCAGCTCACCAACTCGGGAGGCCTACGAGCAGTACTTC	CASSPTREAYEQYF	TRBV18	TRBJ2-7	TRBD2	-
TGTGCCAGCAGCCCTAGCGGGAGCGTGGATACGCAGTATTTT	CASSPSGSVDTQYF	TRBV7-3	TRBJ2-3	TRBD2	few
TGTGCCAGCACCTGGCTGGGGGGGGCTGGCTACACCTTC	CASTWLGGAGYTF	TRBV6-6	TRBJ1-2	-	-
TGCGCCAGCAGCAAGACTAGCGGGGGAGTAAATGAGCAGTTCTTC	CASSKTSGGVNEQFF	TRBV4-1	TRBJ2-1	TRBD2	-
TGTGCCATCCAGGACTCCGTGAACACCGGGGAGCTGTTTTTT	CAIQDSVNTGELFF	TRBV19	TRBJ2-2	-	-
TGCGCCAGCAGCCAGATCTCTGGAAACACCATATATTTT	CASSQISGNTIYF	TRBV5-1	TRBJ1-3	-	few
TGTGCCAGCAGCTTAGGGCTAGCGGGAGGGGCAGATACGCAGTATTTT	CASSLGLAGGADTQYF	TRBV7-8	TRBJ2-3	TRBD2	-
TGCAGCGTTGGACAGGGGTCAGAGACCCAGTACTTC	CSVGQGSETQYF	TRBV29-1	TRBJ2-5	TRBD1	few
TGTGCCAGCACATCTTGGGACAGAAATACGCAGTATTTT	CASTSWDRNTQYF	TRBV28	TRBJ2-3	TRBD1	few
TGTGCCAGCAGCCCCCTGGGCGGTGAGCAGTTCTTC	CASSPLGGEQFF	TRBV5-4	TRBJ2-1	-	few
TGTGCCAGCAGTTTAGCGGCAGGGAAGGTGACTCACGGCTACACCTTC	CASSLAAGKVTHGYTF	TRBV27	TRBJ1-2	-	-
TGTGCCAGCAGTTTCCTAGCCAAAAACATTCAGTACTTC	CASSFLAKNIQYF	TRBV6-9	TRBJ2-4	-	few
TGTGCCAGCAGCCCCGGGACACCCGACACCGGGGAGCTGTTTTTT	CASSPGTPDTGELFF	TRBV4-2	TRBJ2-2	-	-
TGTGCCAGCAGCTTAACAGGGGCGGATACGCAGTATTTT	CASSLTGADTQYF	TRBV7-3	TRBJ2-3	-	few
TGTGCCAGCAGTTACTCGTCGACTTCAGCCCCAGAGACCCAGTACTTC	CASSYSSTSAPETQYF	TRBV6-5	TRBJ2-5	-	few
TGCGCCAGCAGCCGGGGACTAGCGGGAGGGAAGGAGACCCAGTACTTC	CASSRGLAGGKETQYF	TRBV5-1	TRBJ2-5	TRBD2	-
TGTGCCAGCAGAAGCGGGGGGGATTCAGATACGCAGTATTTT	CASRSGGDSDTQYF	TRBV2	TRBJ2-3	TRBD2	few
TGTGCCAGCAGCTCGGGGGGGCCCCATCATGAGCAGTTCTTC	CASSSGGPHHEQFF	TRBV6-5	TRBJ2-1	TRBD2	-
TGTGCCAGCAGTAGGGGACAGGGCTACGAGCAGTACTTC	CASSRGQGYEQYF	TRBV25-1	TRBJ2-7	TRBD1	few
TGTGCCAGCAGCTTGGCCGGGACAGGCGCCGAGGGGACTGAAGCTTTCTTT	CASSLAGTGAEGTEAFF	TRBV5-4	TRBJ1-1	TRBD1	-
TGTGCCAGCAGCTTTATCTTCGGGGAAGGTGAGCAGTTCTTC	CASSFIFGEGEQFF	TRBV7-2	TRBJ2-1	-	few
TGTGCCAGCAGTCAAGGGGGTGCGGGCACAGATACGCAGTATTTT	CASSQGGAGTDTQYF	TRBV28	TRBJ2-3	-	-
TGTGCCAGCAGCCCTGCCCGGGGACAGGGACCCTATGGCTACACCTTC	CASSPARGQGPYGYTF	TRBV7-9	TRBJ1-2	TRBD1	-
TGTGCCAGCAGAGACAGGGGCAGCCGCTCTGGGGCCAACGTCCTGACTTTC	CASRDRGSRSGANVLTF	TRBV27	TRBJ2-6	TRBD1	-
TGTGCCAGTGCCGGACAGATCAATCAGCCCCAGCATTTT	CASAGQINQPQHF	TRBV19	TRBJ1-5	-	-
TGTGCCAGCAGCTACAGGGGGGGCGCGGAGACCCAGTACTTC	CASSYRGGAETQYF	TRBV9	TRBJ2-5	-	many
TGTGCCAGCAGGCTAGGAGGGGCCAACGTCCTGACTTTC	CASRLGGANVLTF	TRBV27	TRBJ2-6	-	-
TGTGCCAGCAGCCCCGCGGGCTCTGGAAACACCATATATTTT	CASSPAGSGNTIYF	TRBV14	TRBJ1-3	-	few
TGTGCCAGCAGCATGGACCGCTATGGCTACACCTTC	CASSMDRYGYTF	TRBV11-3	TRBJ1-2	-	few
TGTGCCAGCAGCCCCGGACAGGGGGCGCAGAATGAGCAGTTCTTC	CASSPGQGAQNEQFF	TRBV11-3	TRBJ2-1	TRBD1	few
TGTGCCAGCAGCCAAGATGAGTGGCGGGTCACAGATACGCAGTATTTT	CASSQDEWRVTDTQYF	TRBV4-2	TRBJ2-3	-	many